This entry describes one T cell receptor beta chain. These data come from a study of blood T cell repertoires in COVID-19. The wider study: Samples taken during acute and convalescent COVID-19 were collected in the United States, Italy and Spain.

As processed by the authors: Researchers report that nucleated cell counts were estimated from reference gene primer amplification. The method was immunoSEQ multiplex PCR; TCRdb's version includes in-frame clones alone and lacks a portion of them. V and J calls and clone size come straight from that table; D and trimming were deduced from the DNA. The sample records 150,000 to 200,000 clones, 84% being singletons. Recovered participants had two consecutive negative NP/OP PCR tests, healthcare professional clearance, or symptom resolution. This clonotype originated in a woman between 50 and 59 years old who had recovered from COVID-19. Sample: PBMCs or T cells enriched from blood (not recorded which).

In nucleotides, the CDR3 is TGTGCCAGCAGCCTCCAGTATGAGCAGTTCTTC. Its translation is CASSLQYEQFF. The chain combines TRBV5-8 with TRBJ2-1, with D unresolved. Germline CDR1 SGHTS, CDR2 YDEGEE. Trimming pared 4 bases from V and 8 bases from J, leaving 7 bases between. The CDR3 covers 11 residues. The full variable domain, completed using reference TRBV5-8 and TRBJ2-1, is EAGVTQSPTHLIKTRGQQATLRCSPISGHTSVYWYQQALGLGLQFLLWYDEGEERNRGNFPPRFSGRQFPNYSSELNVNALELEDSALYLCASSLQYEQFFGPGTRLTVL.